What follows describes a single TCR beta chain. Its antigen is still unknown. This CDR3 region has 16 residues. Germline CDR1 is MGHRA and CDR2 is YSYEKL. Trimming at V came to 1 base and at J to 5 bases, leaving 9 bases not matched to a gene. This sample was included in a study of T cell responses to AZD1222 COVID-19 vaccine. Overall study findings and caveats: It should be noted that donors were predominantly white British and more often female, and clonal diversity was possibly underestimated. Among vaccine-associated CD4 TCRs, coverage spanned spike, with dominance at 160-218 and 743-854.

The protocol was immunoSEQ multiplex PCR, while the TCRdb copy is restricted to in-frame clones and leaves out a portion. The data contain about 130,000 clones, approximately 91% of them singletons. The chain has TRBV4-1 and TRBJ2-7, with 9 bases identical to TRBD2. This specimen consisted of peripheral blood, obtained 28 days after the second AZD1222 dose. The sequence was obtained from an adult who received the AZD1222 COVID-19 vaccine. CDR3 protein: CASSQGRLAVPNEQYF. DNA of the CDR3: TGCGCCAGCAGCCAAGGCAGACTAGCGGTGCCTAACGAGCAGTACTTC.